This TCR beta chain was sequenced in a study of regulatory T cells in long-lasting Graves disease. Points from the study as a whole: Persistent Graves' patients showed less TCR diversity than newly diagnosed ones.

Arm-PCR of CDR3 regions with iRepertoire HTBI primers generated TCR beta libraries. TCRdb passed the multiplex PCR reads through MiXCR, listing each CDR3 protein once. The table has 300,000 to 500,000 distinct CDR3 sequences, more than 20% seen once. Germline CDR1 reads MNHEY; CDR2 reads SVGEGT. Trimming left V 9 bases short and J 9 bases short, with 20 bases between. The CDR3 sequence is 13 residues long. Time point in this sample: persistent/refractory GD, antithyroid drugs over 5 years with positive TRAb. TCR sequences were obtained from RNA taken from PBMCs. On this clonotype itself: Antigen: not known.

This clonotype originated in a female donor with Graves disease. The material was peripheral blood mononuclear cells (PBMCs), obtained when the disease was refractory, from a patient treated with antithyroid drugs. The chain carries TRBV6-2 or TRBV6-3 and TRBJ1-1; TRBD1 might be the D (6 bases). CDR3 DNA: TGTGCCAGTACATTGACAGGAGCCAGCCAAGCTTTCTTT. This gives the protein CASTLTGASQAFF.